These T cell receptor beta chains were read from a single sample in a study of control samples from healthy donors and cancer patients. Generated by immunoSEQ multiplex PCR, the TCRdb table keeps only in-frame clones and is missing some. The table records fewer than 70,000 clones, around 95% of them present only once. Material: blood. The receptors stem from a man aged 25-45 years in good health. Both conserved end residues are part of each CDR3. Fields, in order: D gene, clone size, V gene, J gene, CDR3 protein, CDR3 DNA. A D gene is named only where the DNA matches it firmly. The size of a clone is reported for some rows only, either as once, few or many, or as a class for expanded clones.

>TRBD1|NA|TRBV9|TRBJ2-7
CASSVGQGASYEQYF
TGTGCCAGCAGCGTAGGACAGGGGGCGTCCTACGAGCAGTACTTC
>NA|NA|TRBV13|TRBJ2-6
CASSQTGYGANVLTF
TGTGCCAGCAGCCAAACAGGGTATGGGGCCAACGTCCTGACTTTC
>NA|NA|TRBV5-1|TRBJ2-2
CASRRGSGELFF
TGCGCCAGCAGACGGGGGTCCGGGGAGCTGTTTTTT
>NA|once|TRBV5-4|TRBJ2-5
CASSLEGGLYQETQYF
TGTGCCAGCAGCTTGGAGGGGGGTCTGTACCAAGAGACCCAGTACTTC
>TRBD1|NA|TRBV24-1|TRBJ1-5
CATSDSGGHQPQHF
TGTGCCACCAGTGATTCAGGGGGTCATCAGCCCCAGCATTTT
>NA|NA|TRBV3-1/TRBV3-2|TRBJ1-6
CASSQGSDNSPLHF
TGTGCCAGCAGCCAAGGTAGCGATAATTCACCCCTCCACTTT
>NA|NA|TRBV7-9|TRBJ2-2
CASSLPQGSTGELFF
TGTGCCAGCAGCTTACCCCAGGGGAGCACCGGGGAGCTGTTTTTT
>TRBD2|NA|TRBV30|TRBJ2-5
CAWSITGGQETQYF
TGTGCCTGGAGTATAACGGGGGGGCAAGAGACCCAGTACTTC
>NA|NA|TRBV18|TRBJ2-2
CASSPLRGHNTGELFF
TGTGCCAGCTCACCACTGCGGGGGCATAACACCGGGGAGCTGTTTTTT
>NA|NA|TRBV27|TRBJ2-7
CASSLGDLYYEQYF
TGTGCCAGCAGTCTAGGGGACTTATACTACGAGCAGTACTTC
>NA|NA|TRBV7-7|TRBJ1-1
CASRETGMNTEAFF
TGTGCCAGCAGGGAGACGGGAATGAACACTGAAGCTTTCTTT
>TRBD1|NA|TRBV7-6|TRBJ1-6
CASSYADRANSPLHF
TGTGCCAGCAGCTACGCGGACAGGGCCAATTCACCCCTCCACTTT
>TRBD2|NA|TRBV3-1/TRBV3-2|TRBJ2-3
CASSQKGLAGGRTDTQYF
TGTGCCAGCAGCCAAAAGGGACTAGCGGGGGGGCGGACAGATACGCAGTATTTT
>TRBD1|NA|TRBV7-2|TRBJ2-7
CASSLSWGQAFTEQYF
TGTGCCAGCAGCCTATCCTGGGGACAGGCGTTTACCGAGCAGTACTTC
>TRBD2|NA|TRBV7-3|TRBJ2-2
CATGAGGNTGELFF
TGTGCCACGGGGGCGGGAGGGAACACCGGGGAGCTGTTTTTT
>TRBD1|NA|TRBV10-3|TRBJ1-1
CAIQGQGDTEAFF
TGTGCCATCCAGGGACAGGGGGACACTGAAGCTTTCTTT
>NA|NA|TRBV30|TRBJ1-1
CARDGQNTEAFF
TGTGCCCGTGACGGACAGAACACTGAAGCTTTCTTT
>TRBD1|NA|TRBV7-3|TRBJ1-1
CASSQKKLYRGRAFF
TGTGCCAGCAGCCAAAAAAAACTATACAGGGGGCGAGCTTTCTTT
>NA|NA|TRBV4-1|TRBJ1-3
CASSQGSSGNTIYF
TGCGCCAGCAGCCAAGGGTCCTCTGGAAACACCATATATTTT
>NA|NA|TRBV5-1|TRBJ2-3
CASSGGQSTDTQYF
TGCGCCAGCAGCGGGGGGCAGAGCACAGATACGCAGTATTTT
>TRBD1|NA|TRBV10-2|TRBJ2-4
CASSPGTAANIQYF
TGCGCCAGCAGCCCCGGGACAGCTGCAAACATTCAGTACTTC
>NA|NA|TRBV30|TRBJ1-1
CAWRYGIRTEAFF
TGTGCCTGGAGATACGGAATACGCACTGAAGCTTTCTTT
>NA|NA|TRBV27|TRBJ2-2
CASSWSGRDTGELFF
TGTGCCAGCAGTTGGTCGGGACGGGACACCGGGGAGCTGTTTTTT
>NA|NA|TRBV6-5|TRBJ1-1
CASRTPGVSREAFF
TGTGCCAGCAGAACACCGGGTGTCAGCCGAGAAGCTTTCTTT
>TRBD1|NA|TRBV5-1|TRBJ2-3
CASRGTETDTQYF
TGCGCCAGCAGAGGGACAGAGACAGATACGCAGTATTTT
>NA|NA|TRBV13|TRBJ1-6
CASSLERGSNSPLHF
TGTGCCAGCAGCTTAGAGCGGGGAAGTAATTCACCCCTCCACTTT
>TRBD2|NA|TRBV5-6|TRBJ2-7
CASRETSATLYEQYF
TGTGCCAGCAGGGAGACTAGCGCGACACTCTACGAGCAGTACTTC
>NA|NA|TRBV30|TRBJ1-1
CAWSVGAGVVNTEAFF
TGTGCCTGGAGTGTTGGAGCAGGGGTTGTGAACACTGAAGCTTTCTTT
>TRBD1|NA|TRBV19|TRBJ1-4
CASLGTGYEKLFF
TGTGCCAGTTTGGGGACAGGGTATGAAAAACTGTTTTTT
>NA|NA|TRBV28|TRBJ1-2
CASSLGASGYGYTF
TGTGCCAGCAGTTTAGGGGCCTCGGGCTATGGCTACACCTTC
>TRBD1|NA|TRBV18|TRBJ2-1
CASSGQGAGNEQFF
TGTGCCAGCTCAGGACAGGGGGCTGGTAATGAGCAGTTCTTC
>NA|NA|TRBV4-1|TRBJ2-7
CASSPLGGSSYEQYF
TGCGCCAGCAGCCCCCTTGGGGGAAGTTCCTACGAGCAGTACTTC
>NA|NA|TRBV7-2|TRBJ2-1
CASSGYNEQFF
TGTGCCAGCAGCGGATACAATGAGCAGTTCTTC
>NA|NA|TRBV6-5|TRBJ2-5
CASRSRGGETQYF
TGTGCCAGCAGGTCCAGGGGAGGGGAGACCCAGTACTTC
>NA|NA|TRBV4-3|TRBJ1-6
CASSQEPVYQDSPLHF
TGCGCCAGCAGCCAAGAGCCAGTTTATCAAGATTCACCCCTCCACTTT
>TRBD2|NA|TRBV27|TRBJ2-5
CASSSPSAGAETQYF
TGTGCCAGCAGTTCCCCCTCCGCGGGAGCGGAGACCCAGTACTTC
>NA|NA|TRBV6-2/TRBV6-3|TRBJ1-1
CASSYVSGRLTEAFF
TGTGCCAGCAGTTACGTCTCGGGGAGACTCACTGAAGCTTTCTTT
>TRBD2|NA|TRBV29-1|TRBJ2-1
CSVEVDGTVGTSGRESFNEQFF
TGCAGCGTTGAAGTCGACGGGACGGTGGGGACTAGCGGGAGGGAGTCGTTCAATGAGCAGTTCTTC
>TRBD1|NA|TRBV19|TRBJ2-7
CASSVGTATYEQYF
TGTGCCAGTAGTGTTGGGACAGCTACCTACGAGCAGTACTTC
>TRBD2|NA|TRBV18|TRBJ2-4
CASSLTSGGKNIQYF
TGTGCCAGCTCACTGACTAGCGGGGGGAAAAACATTCAGTACTTC
>NA|NA|TRBV19|TRBJ1-3
CASMSPGRESGNTIYF
TGTGCCAGTATGTCCCCCGGGCGAGAGTCTGGAAACACCATATATTTT
>NA|NA|TRBV19|TRBJ1-1
CASIMRGVGTEAFF
TGTGCCAGTATAATGCGGGGGGTTGGCACTGAAGCTTTCTTT
>NA|NA|TRBV19|TRBJ1-5
CAKKKLDGKDSNQPQHF
TGTGCCAAAAAAAAATTGGATGGGAAGGATAGCAATCAGCCCCAGCATTTT
>TRBD1|NA|TRBV10-1|TRBJ2-2
CASSVRTGVTGELFF
TGCGCCAGCAGTGTCCGGACAGGGGTTACCGGGGAGCTGTTTTTT
>TRBD2|once|TRBV7-3|TRBJ2-1
CASSPATSGGQGEQFF
TGTGCCAGCAGCCCCGCGACTAGCGGGGGGCAGGGTGAGCAGTTCTTC
>NA|NA|TRBV5-1|TRBJ1-1
CASSLSLPGRGTEAFF
TGCGCCAGCAGCTTGAGTCTCCCAGGGAGGGGCACTGAAGCTTTCTTT
>NA|NA|TRBV5-6|TRBJ1-6
CASSYSWGNSPLHF
TGTGCCAGCAGCTACTCATGGGGTAATTCACCCCTCCACTTT
>NA|NA|TRBV27|TRBJ2-7
CASSSELGGNGNEQYF
TGTGCCAGCAGTTCCGAACTCGGGGGTAACGGGAACGAGCAGTACTTC
>TRBD1|NA|TRBV5-6|TRBJ1-1
CASSLGQGPLWTEAFF
TGTGCCAGCAGCTTAGGACAGGGACCCCTGTGGACTGAAGCTTTCTTT
>NA|NA|TRBV4-2|TRBJ2-2
CASSQVLGGNTGELFF
TGTGCCAGCAGCCAAGTTTTAGGAGGAAACACCGGGGAGCTGTTTTTT
>TRBD1|once|TRBV27|TRBJ1-1
CASSLMGQAEAFF
TGTGCCAGCAGTTTAATGGGACAGGCTGAAGCTTTCTTT
>TRBD1|NA|TRBV7-9|TRBJ1-2
CASSLAIPAGGYGYTF
TGTGCCAGCAGCTTAGCCATACCAGCAGGGGGTTATGGCTACACCTTC
>NA|NA|TRBV7-8|TRBJ2-7
CASSLIGRGGGEQYF
TGTGCCAGCAGCTTAATCGGGAGAGGGGGAGGCGAGCAGTACTTC